This TCR beta chain was sequenced in a study of human T cells and chemical hapten exposure. The CDR3 contains 16 residues. V lost 1 base to trimming and J lost 1 base, with 14 bases between them. Germline CDR1 and CDR2: DFQATT and SNEGSKA (reference sequence). This clonotype was detected only a few times. The time point: patch test 2, 6 weeks after DPC sensitization. Treatment here: therapeutic diphenylcyclopropenone sensitization with weekly scalp DPC. Per the authors' pipeline: TCRs per sample had a median of 95,638 and ranged from 23,224 to 690,600. TCRdb re-called the RACE reads through MiXCR, storing one row per CDR3 protein. What appears here as the V and J calls and clone size reflects TCRdb's work, not the paper's. The table has some 350,000 distinct CDR3 sequences, around 6% seen once.

Sequences were derived from whole blood, sampled in connection with sensitization to the hapten diphenylcyclopropenone (DPC). This clonotype was obtained from a woman aged 18-35 years with alopecia areata. Some clones in this sample may be carry-over from other donors' samples. The chain carries TRBV20-1 and TRBJ1-3; D is possibly TRBD1 (6 bases). CDR3 bases: TGCAGTGCTAGAGCCGGGGGCACTCAATCTGGAAACACCATATATTTT. Protein product: CSARAGGTQSGNTIYF.